This record looks at one TCR beta chain sequence and its context. In the source study's methods: Owing to the provision of junction-only sequences devoid of quality scores by immunoSEQ, filtering differed. Produced via immunoSEQ multiplex PCR; TCRdb's table is partial and in-frame only. That table gives V, J and clone size, and the DNA gave D and trimming. The table has approximately 470,000 clones, about 72% seen once; the top ten hold about 11%. Nashville, Tennessee was home to all donors, each a Caucasian adult. This sample was included in a study of shared clonotypes between healthy human individuals. Germline CDR1 is SGHNT and CDR2 is YENEEA. V was clipped by 1 base and J by 1 base, with 10 bases between them. This CDR3 is built from 15 residues.

This chain uses TRBV11-3 with TRBJ1-1, with D unclear. The clonotype comes from a middle-aged woman in good health. Some clones in this sample may be carry-over from other donors' samples. The sequencing input was PBMCs. For the CDR3, the DNA is TGTGCCAGCAGCTTAGGGAGCGAGGCGAACACTGAAGCTTTCTTT. It translates to CASSLGSEANTEAFF. Full variable domain (remainder filled in from reference TRBV11-3 and TRBJ1-1): EAGVVQSPRYKIIEKKQPVAFWCNPISGHNTLYWYLQNLGQGPELLIRYENEEAVDDSQLPKDRFSAERLKGVDSTLKIQPAELGDSAVYLCASSLGSEANTEAFFGQGTRLTVV.